The 10 T cell receptor beta chains listed next were all sequenced from one sample in a study of shared T cell receptors in the human thymus. Method: immunoSEQ multiplex PCR; TCRdb's copy keeps in-frame clones and lacks some. The sample includes hundreds of thousands of clones, approximately 95% seen only once; the top ten take roughly 0.02%. The sequenced material came from thymocytes. Receptor source: a human donor.

The chain recombines TRBV28 with TRBJ2-7; 9 bases map to TRBD1. The length of the CDR3 is 18 residues. Germline lookup yields CDR1 MDHEN and CDR2 SYDVKM. The J segment lost 5 bases and the V segment lost 6 bases, leaving 20 bases of the junction unmatched. CDR3 loop: CASSLFLAPGTGSHEQYF. The DNA for the CDR3 is TGTGCCAGCAGCCTTTTTCTGGCCCCCGGGACAGGGTCCCACGAGCAGTACTTC.

V is TRBV27 and J is TRBJ2-3, with 10 bases aligning to TRBD1. CDR1 MNHEY and CDR2 SMNVEV come from the germline V gene (reference sequence). With V trimmed by 5 bases and J by 4 bases, 9 bases remained unmatched. The CDR3 runs 16 residues. CDR3 protein: CASSLRDRGLADTQYF. CDR3 sequence (DNA): TGTGCCAGCAGTCTCCGGGACAGGGGATTGGCAGATACGCAGTATTTT.

J is TRBJ2-7 and V is TRBV6-1; 8 bases are a match to TRBD2. This CDR3 comprises 15 residues. V was pared by 6 bases and J by 3 bases, with 10 bases of the junction left unmatched. From germline, CDR1 is MNHNS and CDR2 SASEGT. The CDR3 is CASSHRAGGLYEQYF. Written as DNA, the CDR3 is TGTGCCAGCAGCCACCGGGCGGGAGGTCTCTACGAGCAGTACTTC.

This chain joins TRBV19 and TRBJ2-1, with D tentatively TRBD2 (7 bases). V was pared by 7 bases and J by 3 bases, with 19 bases between. The CDR3 loop spans 16 amino acids. Germline assignment: CDR1 LNHDA and CDR2 SQIVND (reference sequence). CDR3 DNA: TGTGCCAGTACCATCCCCGGGGGGCTTGGCTACAATGAGCAGTTCTTC. This encodes CASTIPGGLGYNEQFF.

The chain employs TRBV6-4 and TRBJ1-1; 7 nucleotides align to TRBD1. This CDR3 comprises 16 residues. The germline V gene encodes CDR1 MRHNA and CDR2 SNTAGT. Trimming at V came to 5 bases and at J to 7 bases, leaving 16 bases not matched to a gene. Here the CDR3 reads CASSQNTAAQGGEAFF. The DNA for the CDR3 is TGTGCCAGCAGTCAGAACACAGCAGCCCAGGGGGGTGAAGCTTTCTTT.

This clone was detected only a few times. The CDR3 DNA reads TGCGCCAGCAGCCAAGCCTGGGGGGGCTTTGGAAACACCATATATTTT. It is translated as CASSQAWGGFGNTIYF. This rearrangement joins TRBV4-3 to TRBJ1-3, with a possible D match to TRBD1 (6 bases). Deletions cut 1 base from V and 3 bases from J, with 13 bases between. CDR1 is LGHNA and CDR2 is YSLEER in the germline V gene. This CDR3 is 16 amino acids long.

The rearrangement joins TRBV6-4 to TRBJ2-3, with 8 bases lining up with TRBD2. Germline CDR1 is MRHNA and CDR2 is SNTAGT. After removal of 6 bases from V and 0 bases from J, the junction contained 5 bases not matched to a gene. This CDR3 spans 15 amino acids. The CDR3 DNA reads TGTGCCAGCAGGAGGTTAGCGGGAAGCACAGATACGCAGTATTTT. Amino acid sequence: CASRRLAGSTDTQYF.

The rearrangement uses TRBV29-1 and TRBJ1-1; 7 bases align to TRBD1. The germline gives CDR1 SQVTM, CDR2 ANQGSEA. This CDR3 is 16 amino acids long. The V and J ends lost 2 bases and 0 bases, in that order; junction bases with no gene match: 9. In DNA, the CDR3 is TGCAGCGTTGAAAGGGGTCAGGGGGACATGAACACTGAAGCTTTCTTT. Its protein is CSVERGQGDMNTEAFF.

The chain employs TRBV6-1 and TRBJ2-3; the D gene is possibly TRBD2 (5 bases). V gave up 7 bases and J gave up 2 bases, with 13 bases separating them. This CDR3 has 14 residues. The germline V gene has CDR1 MNHNS and CDR2 SASEGT. CDR3 DNA: TGTGCCAGCAAACTAGATAGTCTCACAGATACGCAGTATTTT. It codes for CASKLDSLTDTQYF.

This chain uses TRBV10-1 with TRBJ1-4; 8 bases are shared with TRBD1. In germline, CDR1 is WNHNN, CDR2 SYGVQD (reference sequence). The CDR3 contains 15 residues. Germline trimming cut 2 bases from V and 7 bases from J; bases unmatched to any gene: 6. The CDR3 reads CASSETDRAAEKLFF. In DNA, the CDR3 is TGCGCCAGCAGTGAGACGGACAGGGCGGCTGAAAAACTGTTTTTT.